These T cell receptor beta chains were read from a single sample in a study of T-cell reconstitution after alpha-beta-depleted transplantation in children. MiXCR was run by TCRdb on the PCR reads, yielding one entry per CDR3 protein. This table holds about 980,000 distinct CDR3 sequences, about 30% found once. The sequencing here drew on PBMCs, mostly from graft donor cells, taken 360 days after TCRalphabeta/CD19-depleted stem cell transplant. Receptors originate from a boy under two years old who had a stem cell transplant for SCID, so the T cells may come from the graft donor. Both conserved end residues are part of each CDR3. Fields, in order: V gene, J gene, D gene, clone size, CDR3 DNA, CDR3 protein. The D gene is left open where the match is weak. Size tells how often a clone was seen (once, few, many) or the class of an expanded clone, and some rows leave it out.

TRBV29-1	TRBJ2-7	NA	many	TGCAGCGTTGAAGACAGTGCAGGCGGCTACGAGCAGTACTTC	CSVEDSAGGYEQYF
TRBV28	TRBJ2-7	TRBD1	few	TGTGCCAGCAGTTTCTACACAGGGGCCGAGCAGTACTTC	CASSFYTGAEQYF
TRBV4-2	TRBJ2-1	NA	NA	TGTGCCAGCAGCCAAGAAGGGTGGAATGAGCAGTTCTTC	CASSQEGWNEQFF
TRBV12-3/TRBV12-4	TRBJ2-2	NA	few	TGTGCCAGCAGTTTCTTCGACTTCGTCACCGGGGAGCTGTTTTTT	CASSFFDFVTGELFF
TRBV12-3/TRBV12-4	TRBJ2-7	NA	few	TGTGCCAGCAGCCCTCTCGGCAGGTCCTCCTACGAGCAGTACTTC	CASSPLGRSSYEQYF
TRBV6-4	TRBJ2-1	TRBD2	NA	TGTGCCAGCAGATTAGCGGGGGGTCATAACAATGAGCAGTTCTTC	CASRLAGGHNNEQFF
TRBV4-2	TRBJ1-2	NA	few	TGTGCCAGCAGCCAACAGCGTGGGTATGGCTACACCTTC	CASSQQRGYGYTF
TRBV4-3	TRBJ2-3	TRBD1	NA	TGCGCCAGCAGCCCCGGACAGGGGGCCCTAAGCACAGATACGCAGTATTTT	CASSPGQGALSTDTQYF
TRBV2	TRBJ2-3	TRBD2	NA	TGTGCCAGCAGGGGAGGGAGGTTCCTCACAGATACGCAGTATTTT	CASRGGRFLTDTQYF
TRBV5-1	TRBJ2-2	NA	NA	TGCGCCACCCCGGGACCCTCGAACACCGGGGAGCTGTTTTTT	CATPGPSNTGELFF
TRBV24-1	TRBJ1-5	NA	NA	TGTGCCACCAGTCTTGTGTTTTATAGCAATCAGCCCCAGCATTTT	CATSLVFYSNQPQHF
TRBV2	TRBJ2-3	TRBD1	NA	TGTGCCAGCAGTGTGACAGGGGCAGATACGCAGTATTTT	CASSVTGADTQYF
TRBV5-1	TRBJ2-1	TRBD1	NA	TGCGCCAGCAGCTACCGGGACAGGGTACCCTTGACCTACAATGAGCAGTTCTTC	CASSYRDRVPLTYNEQFF
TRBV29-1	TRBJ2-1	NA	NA	TGCAGCGCTGCGATGGCCCCCCGAGGGGTTGAGCAGTTCTTC	CSAAMAPRGVEQFF
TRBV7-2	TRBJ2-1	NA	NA	TGTGCCAGCAGCTTACTAGGGTTTGATGAGCAGTTCTTC	CASSLLGFDEQFF
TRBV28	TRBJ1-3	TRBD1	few	TGTGCCAGCAGCCCAACAGGGGGGCGGCGTAACACCATATATTTT	CASSPTGGRRNTIYF
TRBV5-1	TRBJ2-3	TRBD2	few	TGCGCCAGCAGTTCCCCACCTACTAGCGGGATTAAGGATACGCAGTATTTT	CASSSPPTSGIKDTQYF
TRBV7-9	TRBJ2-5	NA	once	TGTGCCAGCAGCTTAGCGTGGGGACTTCTGCAAGAGACCCAGTACTTC	CASSLAWGLLQETQYF
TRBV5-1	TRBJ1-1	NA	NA	TGCGCCAGCTGGGGGGGGGACCCCAGGAACACTGAAGCTTTCTTT	CASWGGDPRNTEAFF
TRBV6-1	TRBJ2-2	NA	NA	TGTGCCAGCAGTCCTAGGGGGTGGGGCGGGGAGCTGTTTTTT	CASSPRGWGGELFF
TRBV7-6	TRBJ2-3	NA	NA	TGTGCCAGCAGCTTCTTGGACTCCAACACAGATACGCAGTATTTT	CASSFLDSNTDTQYF
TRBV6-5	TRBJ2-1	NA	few	TGTGCCAGCAGTTACCCCGGGGCACGGGGCAATGAGCAGTTCTTC	CASSYPGARGNEQFF
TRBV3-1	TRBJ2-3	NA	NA	TGTGCCAGCAGCCACCGACTAGAAGCAGATACGCAGTATTTT	CASSHRLEADTQYF
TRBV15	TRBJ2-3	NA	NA	TGTGCCACCAGCAGAGATCTCCCAATGGGCGAGGCGGGCCCAGATACGCAGTATTTT	CATSRDLPMGEAGPDTQYF
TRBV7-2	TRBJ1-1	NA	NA	TGTGCCAGCAGCGAGCACGACAGGAGTAACACTGAAGCTTTCTTT	CASSEHDRSNTEAFF
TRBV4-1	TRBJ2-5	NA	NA	TGCGCCAGCAGCCAAGACAGGAACCAAGAGACCCAGTACTTC	CASSQDRNQETQYF
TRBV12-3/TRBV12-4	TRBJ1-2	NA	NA	TGTGCCAGCAGTTTCTTTTCGGGGATTGTGAGCTATGGCTACACCTTC	CASSFFSGIVSYGYTF
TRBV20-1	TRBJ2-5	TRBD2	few	TGCAGTGCTAGAGACCTAACTAGCGGGGGTTACCAAGAGACCCAGTACTTC	CSARDLTSGGYQETQYF
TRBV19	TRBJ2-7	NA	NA	TGTGCCAGTAGTATAGATCTCGATTCGTCCTACGAGCAGTACTTC	CASSIDLDSSYEQYF
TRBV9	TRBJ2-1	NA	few	TGTGCCAGCAGCGTAGCAACAGTGGTCCCATCCGGCAATGAGCAGTTCTTC	CASSVATVVPSGNEQFF
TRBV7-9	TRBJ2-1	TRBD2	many	TGTGCCAGCAGCTTTAGCGGGGGGTACTCTTACAATGAGCAGTTCTTC	CASSFSGGYSYNEQFF
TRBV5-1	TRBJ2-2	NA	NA	TGCGCCAGCAGCATCTACCAGTCGGGGGAGCTGTTTTTT	CASSIYQSGELFF
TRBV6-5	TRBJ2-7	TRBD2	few	TGTGCCAGCAGTTTGACTAGCGGGGGGGTCCTCTCCTACGAGCAGTACTTC	CASSLTSGGVLSYEQYF
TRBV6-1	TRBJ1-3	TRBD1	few	TGTGCCAGCAGCCAACTCGGGGGGACAGCGATCTCTGGAAACACCATATATTTT	CASSQLGGTAISGNTIYF
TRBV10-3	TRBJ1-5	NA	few	TGTGCCATCAGTGAGTTTTCGGGGGGTCAGCCCCAGCATTTT	CAISEFSGGQPQHF
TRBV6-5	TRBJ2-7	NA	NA	TGTGCCAGCAGTTCCCACACCTTGGACCCCTACGAGCAGTACTTC	CASSSHTLDPYEQYF
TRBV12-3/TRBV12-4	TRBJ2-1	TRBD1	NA	TGTGCCAGCAGTTTACAGGGGGTCTACAATGAGCAGTTCTTC	CASSLQGVYNEQFF
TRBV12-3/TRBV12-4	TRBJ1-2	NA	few	TGTGCCAGCAGTTTAAACGGGGGGGCTTTTGGCTACACCTTC	CASSLNGGAFGYTF
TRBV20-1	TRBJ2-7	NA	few	TGCAGTGCGTCAACTAGCCCCGACTACGAGCAGTACTTC	CSASTSPDYEQYF
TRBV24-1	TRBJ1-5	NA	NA	TGTGCCACCAGTGATTTGCGGACCTGCGGCAATCAGCCCCAGCATTTT	CATSDLRTCGNQPQHF
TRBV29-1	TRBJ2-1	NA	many	TGCAGCGTTGAGGGGGCCCGGTACAATGAGCAGTTCTTC	CSVEGARYNEQFF
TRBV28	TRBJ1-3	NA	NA	TGTGCCAGCAATAAGGAGGTGGGAAACACCATATATTTT	CASNKEVGNTIYF
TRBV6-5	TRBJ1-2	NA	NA	TGTGCCAGCAGTTACTCCCCAGTTTATGGCTACACCTTC	CASSYSPVYGYTF
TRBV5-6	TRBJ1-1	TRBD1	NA	TGTGCCAGCAGCTCTCAGGGGGAGGACGGAGCTTTCTTT	CASSSQGEDGAFF
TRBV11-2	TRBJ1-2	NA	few	TGTGCCAGCAGCTACAGAAATAACTATGGCTACACCTTC	CASSYRNNYGYTF
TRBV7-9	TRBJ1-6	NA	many	TGTGCCAGCAGCTTAGCCGACAGAAATTCACCCCTCCACTTT	CASSLADRNSPLHF
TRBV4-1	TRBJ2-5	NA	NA	TGCGCCAGCAGCCAAGCTGGGTGGGGGCCTCAAGAGACCCAGTACTTC	CASSQAGWGPQETQYF
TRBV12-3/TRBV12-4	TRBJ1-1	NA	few	TGTGCCAGCACCAGAGGGGGGAACACTGAAGCTTTCTTT	CASTRGGNTEAFF
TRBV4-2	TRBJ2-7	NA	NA	TGTGCCAGCAGCCAAGATTGGCAGGGGATGGGCTACGAGCAGTACTTC	CASSQDWQGMGYEQYF
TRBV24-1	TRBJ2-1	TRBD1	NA	TGTGCCACCAGTGATTTGGAGGGGGCGAGAATAAATGAGCAGTTCTTC	CATSDLEGARINEQFF
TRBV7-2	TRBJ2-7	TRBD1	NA	TGTGCCAGCAGCTTAATGGGGACAGGGATCTACGAGCAGTACTTC	CASSLMGTGIYEQYF
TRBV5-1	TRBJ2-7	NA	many	TGCGCCAGCAGCCGGGACCACTACGAGCAGTACTTC	CASSRDHYEQYF
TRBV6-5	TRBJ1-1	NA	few	TGTGCCAGCAGCCCCGGGATCCGCACTGAAGCTTTCTTT	CASSPGIRTEAFF